This T cell receptor (beta chain) comes out of a study of cytotoxic CD8 clonotypes in ibrutinib-treated CLL. Study details: Outcomes included around 24 partial and 2 complete responses; after median roughly 69 months, roughly 15 stayed remitted and 12 progressed.

Libraries were prepared by immunoSEQ multiplex PCR; TCRdb keeps only in-frame clonotypes and omits some of them. The sample holds 300,000 to 350,000 clones, 70% to 80% seen once. The CDR3 sequence is 14 residues long. CDR1 MNHEY and CDR2 SVGAGI come from the germline V gene. Between the trimmed V and J ends, which lost 5 bases and 0 bases, there was a span of 11 bases. This rearrangement joins TRBV6-5 to TRBJ2-7; D gene ambiguous. This specimen was PBMCs, taken before ibrutinib treatment. The sequence derives from a human donor with chronic lymphocytic leukemia. The CDR3 DNA is TGTGCCAGCAGTCCCAACCGACTCTCCTACGAGCAGTACTTC. Translation: CASSPNRLSYEQYF.